These 27 T cell receptor beta chains originate from one sample sequenced in a study of blood T cell repertoires in COVID-19 (dated by TCRdb to 2019 to 2021). Libraries were made using the immunoSEQ multiplex PCR assay. What TCRdb holds here is the immuneACCESS table cut down to in-frame rearrangements. Part of the clones is not present; checked against another copy, under half of the missing clones reflect an unresolved V gene, and the others are unexplained. Across this sample there are around 170,000 clones, with roughly 87% seen only once. In total, the top ten clones hold 7% of the sample. Sequencing was done on a sample of PBMCs or T cells enriched from blood (not recorded which). All receptors derive from a woman between 50 and 59 years old who had recovered from COVID-19.

This rearrangement joins TRBV2 to TRBJ1-5; 9 bases fit TRBD1. The length of the CDR3 is 15 residues. V shed 6 bases, J shed 1 base, and the junction held 4 bases outside the gene matches. Germline V gene data show CDR1 as SNHLY and CDR2 as FYNNEI. The CDR3 coding sequence is TGTGCCAGCAGGGAGGGACAGGGAAGCAATCAGCCCCAGCATTTT. Residues: CASREGQGSNQPQHF. The whole variable domain, filled in from reference TRBV2 and TRBJ1-5, reads EPEVTQTPSHQVTQMGQEVILRCVPISNHLYFYWYRQILGQKVEFLVSFYNNEISEKSEIFDDQFSVERPDGSNFTLKIRSTKLEDSAMYFCASREGQGSNQPQHFGDGTRLSIL.

The genes are TRBV11-2 and TRBJ1-2; D not resolved. Trimming removed 0 bases from V and 2 bases from J, with 10 bases in between. This CDR3 comprises 15 residues. Germline lookup yields CDR1 SGHAT and CDR2 FQNNGV. The CDR3 is CASSLDVRANYGYTF. The DNA of the CDR3 is TGTGCCAGCAGCTTAGACGTGCGAGCCAACTATGGCTACACCTTC.

This sequence joins TRBV7-9 and TRBJ2-5, with a weak D call TRBD1 (6 bases). The ends were cut back, 5 bases at V and 3 bases at J, with 16 bases in the middle. The CDR3 has 15 amino acids. Germline V gene data show CDR1 as SEHNR and CDR2 as FQNEAQ (reference sequence). The CDR3 protein is CASSPWTAGKETQYF. In DNA, the CDR3 is TGTGCCAGCAGCCCATGGACAGCCGGGAAAGAGACCCAGTACTTC.

As concerns this clone: The sample contains more than one DNA sequence encoding this CDR3. The rearrangement links TRBV7-9 to TRBJ1-1; no firm D call. Germline V gene lookup returns CDR1 SEHNR and CDR2 FQNEAQ (reference sequence). Trimming removed 1 base at V and 8 bases at J, with 11 bases between. The CDR3 consists of 13 residues. The chain's CDR3 is CASSLDGGTEAFF. Here the CDR3 DNA reads TGTGCCAGCAGCTTAGACGGCGGAACCGAAGCTTTCTTT.

The chain joins TRBV15 to TRBJ2-3; D perhaps matches TRBD2 (6 bases). The V gene lost 6 bases and the J gene lost 3 bases, with 13 bases spanning the gap. Per the germline V gene, CDR1 is LNHNV and CDR2 is YYDKDF (reference sequence). The CDR3 contains 14 residues. CDR3 protein: CATSRLEGTDTQYF. DNA for the CDR3: TGTGCCACCAGTAGACTAGAAGGTACAGATACGCAGTATTTT.

This clone has a handful of counts. This sequence joins TRBV3-1 (or the pseudogene TRBV3-2) and TRBJ1-2, with TRBD1 as a possible D gene (5 bases). CDR1 LGHDT and CDR2 YNNKEL come from the germline V gene (reference sequence). V shed 3 bases and J shed 7 bases, with 15 bases lying between them. The CDR3 loop spans 14 amino acids. CDR3 in DNA: TGTGCCAGCAGCCACAGGGCGACAGTATCTGGCTACACCTTC. Protein sequence: CASSHRATVSGYTF.

The chain has TRBV29-1 and TRBJ1-2; 7 bases line up with TRBD1. This CDR3 has 16 residues. Germline V gives CDR1 SQVTM, CDR2 ANQGSEA. Trimming took 3 bases from V and 3 from J; bases not matched to a gene: 13. CDR3 sequence reads: CSVEKPEGTADYGYTF. As DNA, the CDR3 is TGCAGCGTTGAGAAACCAGAAGGGACAGCCGACTATGGCTACACCTTC.

The gene calls are TRBV7-2 and TRBJ2-2; 13 bases fit TRBD2. The trim removed 1 base at V and 6 bases at J, leaving 5 bases unmatched. Germline CDR1 is SGHTA and CDR2 is FQGNSA. The CDR3 is 17 residues long. Written as DNA, the CDR3 is TGTGCCAGCAGCTTAGGTGGACTAGCGGGAGCGGCCGGGGAGCTGTTTTTT. Translation gives CASSLGGLAGAAGELFF.

The rearrangement links TRBV7-6 to TRBJ2-6; D gene ambiguous. The length of the CDR3 is 17 residues. V shed 0 bases and J shed 0 bases, with 9 bases lying between them. Germline V lookup: CDR1 SGHVS, CDR2 FNYEAQ. The CDR3 nucleotides are TGTGCCAGCAGCTTAGCTCTCCCGGGCTCTGGGGCCAACGTCCTGACTTTC. Protein product: CASSLALPGSGANVLTF. Full variable domain (outside the CDR3, taken from reference TRBV7-6 and TRBJ2-6): GAGVSQSPRYKVTKRGQDVALRCDPISGHVSLYWYRQALGQGPEFLTYFNYEAQQDKSGLPNDRFSAERPEGSISTLTIQRTEQRDSAMYRCASSLALPGSGANVLTFGAGSRLTVL.

V gene TRBV27 combines with J gene TRBJ2-3; D is unresolved. This CDR3 contains 14 residues. V lost 3 bases and J 1 base, leaving 8 bases between the germline ends. The germline V gene encodes CDR1 MNHEY and CDR2 SMNVEV (reference sequence). The CDR3 coding sequence is TGTGCCAGCAGTTTTCTCGAGGGCACAGATACGCAGTATTTT. Translation: CASSFLEGTDTQYF.

The gene calls are TRBV5-4 and TRBJ1-3; D possibly corresponds to TRBD1 (5 bases). Trimming removed 0 bases at V and 4 bases at J, with 20 bases between. This CDR3 has 18 amino acids. CDR1 and CDR2 (germline): SGHNT, YYREEE (reference sequence). The CDR3: CASSLGTIGGTSGNTIYF. The DNA of the CDR3 is TGTGCCAGCAGCTTGGGTACGATTGGGGGGACTTCGGGAAACACCATATATTTT.

This clone was seen only once. This rearrangement joins TRBV11-2 to TRBJ1-1; 7 positions match TRBD1. V shed 3 bases and J 5 bases; nucleotides not matched to a gene: 9. Germline CDR1 reads SGHAT; CDR2 reads FQNNGV. CDR3 length equals 15 residues. The DNA for the CDR3 is TGTGCCAGCAGCTTTCAGGGACAGAGGAATACTGAAGCTTTCTTT. It translates to CASSFQGQRNTEAFF.

As to this clone: One end of the junction is discordant with germline, which a read error may explain. This sequence joins TRBV20-1 and TRBJ1-2, with TRBD1 matching 7 bases. The germline gives CDR1 DFQATT, CDR2 SNEGSKA (reference sequence). This CDR3 region has 9 residues. In DNA form, the CDR3 reads TGCAGCCAAACAGGGGCCACTGGCTTC. Protein sequence: CSQTGATGF.

The chain carries TRBV4-1 and TRBJ2-1; 9 bases map to TRBD2. V trimming: 0 bases; J trimming: 9 bases; junction bases outside the gene matches: 6. The CDR3 contains 15 residues. CDR1 and CDR2 from the germline V gene are MGHRA and YSYEKL. CDR3 nucleotides: TGCGCCAGCAGCCAAGATAGCGGGAGTTTTAGTGAGCAGTTCTTC. As protein: CASSQDSGSFSEQFF.

The rearrangement joins TRBV19 to TRBJ2-1; a weak D match, TRBD2 (5 bases). The CDR3 spans 18 residues. V lost 3 bases and J lost 2, with 20 bases in between. The germline V gene encodes CDR1 LNHDA and CDR2 SQIVND (reference sequence). The CDR3 DNA reads as TGTGCCAGTAGTATTGTGGCCCGAAGGGCAGCGGCCTACAATGAGCAGTTCTTC. Translation gives CASSIVARRAAAYNEQFF.

The V and J genes are TRBV9 and TRBJ2-7; 10 positions agree with TRBD2. The CDR3 loop spans 18 amino acids. CDR1 and CDR2 from the germline V gene are SGDLS and YYNGEE. V shed 2 bases and J 0 bases; nucleotides not matched to a gene: 11. CDR3: CASSVVEREGLISYEQYF. The CDR3, as DNA: TGTGCCAGCAGCGTCGTGGAGCGGGAGGGCCTAATCTCCTACGAGCAGTACTTC.

The rearrangement links TRBV25-1 to TRBJ1-2; D is uncertain. CDR1 MGHDK and CDR2 SYGVNS come from the germline V gene. V gave up 2 bases and J gave up 0 bases, with 10 bases separating them. The CDR3 is made up of 15 amino acids. CDR3 nucleotides: TGTGCCAGCAGTGAAAGCTGGGCCACTAACTATGGCTACACCTTC. Its translation: CASSESWATNYGYTF.

The CDR3 nucleotides are TGTGCCAGCAGCCAAGATTTGGGGGGTCAGCCCCAGCATTTT. It yields the protein CASSQDLGGQPQHF. The chain combines TRBV4-2 with TRBJ1-5, with a tentative D call TRBD1 (5 bases). Germline V gives CDR1 LGHNA, CDR2 YNFKEQ. CDR3 length: 14 amino acids. V shed 0 bases and J shed 6 bases, with 9 bases lying between them.

In DNA, the CDR3 is TGTGCCAGCAGCTTAGGAGCGGGGCACAATCAGCCCCAGCATTTT. As protein: CASSLGAGHNQPQHF. The rearrangement links TRBV7-2 to TRBJ1-5; possibly TRBD1 for D (5 bases). The CDR3 is made up of 15 amino acids. V was shortened by 1 base and J by 3 bases, with 10 bases between the two germline ends. Looked up from germline, CDR1 is SGHTA and CDR2 is FQGNSA.

A few counts support this clone. The chain uses TRBV7-9 and TRBJ2-5; D unclear. With 3 bases removed from V and 5 bases from J, the gap between germline ends came to 10 bases. This CDR3 has 13 amino acids. CDR1 is SEHNR, CDR2 FQNEAQ, per germline (reference sequence). CDR3 region: CASSLGVRETQYF. For the CDR3, the DNA is TGTGCCAGCAGCTTGGGCGTCCGGGAGACCCAGTACTTC.

The V gene is TRBV4-3, the J gene TRBJ2-7; a possible D gene is TRBD1 (6 bases). The CDR3 is 15 residues long. V shed 2 bases and J shed 4 bases, with 15 bases lying between them. Germline CDR1 is LGHNA and CDR2 is YSLEER. The CDR3 coding sequence is TGCGCCAGCAGCCAATTAGCGACAGGAAATTACGAGCAGTACTTC. Encoded protein: CASSQLATGNYEQYF.

The V call is TRBV5-1, the J call TRBJ1-2; weak D call: TRBD1 (5 bases). The CDR3 runs 14 residues. V lost 4 bases to trimming and J lost 7 bases, with 17 bases between them. Germline loops: CDR1 SGHRS, CDR2 YFSETQ. The CDR3 coding sequence is TGCGCCAGCAGCCCGAACGCGGGGGAGGGTGGCTACACCTTC. Residues: CASSPNAGEGGYTF. Using reference TRBV5-1 and TRBJ1-2 for the parts outside the CDR3, the full variable domain is KAGVTQTPRYLIKTRGQQVTLSCSPISGHRSVSWYQQTPGQGLQFLFEYFSETQRNKGNFPGRFSGRQFSNSRSEMNVSTLELGDSALYLCASSPNAGEGGYTFGSGTRLTVV.

The chain combines TRBV6-4 with TRBJ2-3, with D tentatively TRBD2 (5 bases). The V gene's germline CDR1 is MRHNA and CDR2 SNTAGT. V lost 0 bases to trimming and J lost 3 bases, with 7 bases between them. The CDR3 is 14 residues long. CDR3 amino acids: CASSDSDSTDTQYF. As DNA, the CDR3 is TGTGCCAGCAGTGACTCGGACTCAACAGATACGCAGTATTTT.

This chain links TRBV24-1 with TRBJ2-1; TRBD2 might be the D (6 bases). Germline lookup yields CDR1 KGHDR and CDR2 SFDVKD. The CDR3 runs 17 residues. V was cut by 2 bases and J by 5 bases, with 18 bases left in between. The CDR3 loop is CATSDSARDSVNNEQFF. In nucleotides, the CDR3 is TGTGCCACCAGTGATTCGGCCCGGGACTCAGTCAACAATGAGCAGTTCTTC.

This rearrangement joins TRBV27 to TRBJ2-7; 8 nucleotides match TRBD1. Trimming removed 4 bases from V and 7 bases from J; junction bases left unmatched: 12. This CDR3 contains 15 residues. Germline CDR1 is MNHEY and CDR2 is SMNVEV (reference sequence). Here the CDR3 reads CASSSPTTGVREQYF. The CDR3 DNA reads TGTGCCAGCAGTTCGCCCACGACAGGGGTGAGAGAGCAGTACTTC.

The chain joins TRBV11-2 to TRBJ2-1, with D possibly matching TRBD2 (6 bases). Trimming cost V 4 bases and J 6 bases, with 16 bases left between them. In germline, CDR1 is SGHAT, CDR2 FQNNGV. The CDR3 covers 15 residues. The CDR3 sequence: CASSSFKDSGNEQFF. CDR3 coding DNA: TGTGCCAGCAGCTCTTTTAAAGATAGCGGCAATGAGCAGTTCTTC.

To note about this clone: One junction end disagrees with the germline gene, perhaps due to a read error. The CDR3 protein is CSVKEGGNEQFF. DNA of the CDR3: TGCAGCGTTAAAGAAGGGGGAAATGAGCAGTTCTTC. The chain employs TRBV29-1 and TRBJ2-1, with D possibly being TRBD1 (6 bases). This CDR3 is built from 12 residues. Germline V lookup: CDR1 SQVTM, CDR2 ANQGSEA.